These 30 T cell receptor beta chains were all obtained from the same sample, sequenced in a study of breast tumors, draining lymph nodes, adjacent tissues. Samples came from axillary lymph nodes draining the breast cancer. TCRdb itself ran the multiplex PCR reads through MiXCR, one entry per CDR3 protein. The data show 130,000 or so distinct CDR3 sequences, with over 25% seen just once and around 2.3% held by the top ten. The sample was axillary lymph node tissue. The receptors stem from a female donor with breast cancer. Some clones in this sample may be carry-over from other donors' samples.

This clonotype was seen at least ten times. One junction end disagrees with the germline gene, perhaps due to a read error. J is TRBJ1-6 and V is TRBV20-1, with 7 bases aligning to TRBD1. The CDR3 totals 14 residues. Germline V gene data show CDR1 as DFQATT and CDR2 as SNEGSKA (reference sequence). CDR3 DNA: TGCAGTACCTTAGGACCAGGGGGTACGCCACCCTTCCACTTT. It translates to CSTLGPGGTPPFHF.

This clonotype was counted ten times or more. V gene TRBV14 combines with J gene TRBJ2-1, with TRBD2 matching 7 bases. The CDR3 is made up of 16 amino acids. V was clipped by 5 bases and J by 7 bases; unmatched bases: 14. Germline loops: CDR1 SGHDN, CDR2 FVKESK. The CDR3 loop is CASSDRRSGLGNEQFF. In DNA form, the CDR3 reads TGTGCCAGCAGCGACCGGAGGAGTGGACTAGGGAATGAGCAGTTCTTC.

This clonotype was counted at least ten times. CDR3 sequence: CASSRGGSYEQYF. CDR3 nucleotide sequence: TGTGCCAGCAGCAGGGGAGGATCCTACGAGCAGTACTTC. The chain carries TRBV28 and TRBJ2-7; D is perhaps TRBD1 or TRBD2 (6 bases each). The CDR3 is 13 amino acids. In germline, CDR1 is MDHEN, CDR2 SYDVKM. V was shortened by 6 bases and J by 1 base, with 10 bases between the two germline ends.

About this clonotype: This sequence may be a read error, since a much larger clone differs from it by one base. The chain couples TRBV5-5 to TRBJ2-3, with TRBD2 matching over 7 bases. This CDR3 is 18 amino acids long. The germline V gene has CDR1 SGHKS and CDR2 YYEKEE (reference sequence). Trimming at V came to 5 bases and at J to 0 bases, leaving 15 bases not matched to a gene. The CDR3 loop is CASRTSGAAFRSTDTQYF. The CDR3 region has the DNA TGTGCCAGCAGGACAAGCGGGGCGGCCTTTCGGAGCACAGATACGCAGTATTTT.

Remarks on this clonotype: A single base separates this from a much larger clone, so it may be a read error. The chain carries TRBV20-1 and TRBJ1-2, with D possibly TRBD1 on 6 matching bases. The ends were cut back, 3 bases at V and 10 bases at J, with 18 bases in the middle. Germline CDR1 reads DFQATT; CDR2 reads SNEGSKA (reference sequence). There are 13 residues in the CDR3. CDR3 nucleotides: TGCAGTGCTAGCTCCCGGGGGGCGGCTGCCTACACCTTC. Translating gives CSASSRGAAAYTF.

V usage is TRBV30 and J usage is TRBJ1-1; 11 nucleotides match TRBD1. The CDR3 has 15 amino acids. V lost 3 bases and J lost 1; bases outside the gene matches: 4. Germline CDR1 GTSNPN, CDR2 SVGIG (reference sequence). This CDR3 is CAWSGTGGPNTEAFF. CDR3 coding DNA: TGTGCCTGGAGCGGGACAGGGGGGCCGAACACTGAAGCTTTCTTT.

This clonotype showed up many times. This sequence joins TRBV2 and TRBJ1-4; TRBD1 aligns across 7 bases. V shed 3 bases and J 4 bases; nucleotides not matched to a gene: 5. The CDR3 consists of 15 residues. Germline lookup yields CDR1 SNHLY and CDR2 FYNNEI. The CDR3 region is CASSDEGQFNEKLFF. In DNA form, the CDR3 reads TGTGCCAGCAGTGATGAGGGACAGTTTAATGAAAAACTGTTTTTT.

At least ten counts were recorded for this clonotype. CDR3 sequence reads: CASSLESGGADTQYF. The DNA for the CDR3 is TGCGCCAGCAGCTTAGAGAGCGGGGGGGCAGATACGCAGTATTTT. This rearrangement joins TRBV5-1 to TRBJ2-3; 10 bases fit TRBD2. The CDR3 loop spans 15 amino acids. The V and J ends lost 2 bases and 4 bases, in that order; junction bases with no gene match: 4. Germline-derived CDR1 and CDR2 are SGHRS and YFSETQ. Supplemented by reference TRBV5-1 and TRBJ2-3, the full variable domain reads KAGVTQTPRYLIKTRGQQVTLSCSPISGHRSVSWYQQTPGQGLQFLFEYFSETQRNKGNFPGRFSGRQFSNSRSEMNVSTLELGDSALYLCASSLESGGADTQYFGPGTRLTVL.

This clonotype was observed at least ten times. The chain recombines TRBV7-2 with TRBJ1-2; TRBD1 agrees at 8 bases. There are 14 residues in the CDR3. V gave up 5 bases and J gave up 8 bases; unmatched junction bases: 10. Germline V lookup: CDR1 SGHTA, CDR2 FQGNSA. The DNA for the CDR3 is TGTGCCAGCAGCCTACCCTGGACAGGGAACGGCTACACCTTC. This sequence encodes CASSLPWTGNGYTF.

Notes on this clonotype: The conserved phenylalanine or tryptophan is not found at the CDR3 terminus, so this likely reflects a read error. V and J are TRBV2 and TRBJ1-3, with D possibly TRBD1 on 6 matching bases. CDR1 and CDR2 from the germline V gene are SNHLY and FYNNEI. CDR3 length: 14 residues. Trimming pared 4 bases from V and 9 bases from J, leaving 16 bases between. The CDR3: CASSARGGVSTIYS. CDR3 in DNA: TGTGCCAGCAGTGCCAGAGGGGGTGTTAGCACCATATATTCT.

The CDR3 DNA reads TGTGCCACCAGTGGGCGTTGGGGGTCAGGGGAGCTGTTTTTT. It translates to CATSGRWGSGELFF. The chain couples TRBV24-1 to TRBJ2-2; tentatively, D is TRBD1 or TRBD2 (5 bases each). V lost 5 bases and J lost 8, with 14 bases in between. This CDR3 has 14 residues. Germline CDR1 is KGHDR and CDR2 is SFDVKD.

This clonotype was picked up a small number of times. This chain joins TRBV7-3 and TRBJ2-2; tentative D call: TRBD1 (6 bases). CDR1 and CDR2 (germline): SGHTA, FQGTGA. The CDR3 length is 20 residues. V lost 4 bases to trimming and J lost 1 base, with 25 bases between them. CDR3 nucleotides: TGTGCCAGCAGCTCCACACGGACAGTTCTTAAACCTGAGAACACCGGGGAGCTGTTTTTT. It encodes CASSSTRTVLKPENTGELFF.

This clonotype has a count of ten or more. The chain has TRBV20-1 and TRBJ2-6, with D maybe TRBD1 (6 bases). V lost 3 bases and J lost 0, with 9 bases in between. The CDR3 runs to 15 residues. CDR1 and CDR2 from the germline V gene are DFQATT and SNEGSKA (reference sequence). The CDR3 DNA sequence: TGCAGTGCTAGGGACAGCATCTCTGGGGCCAACGTCCTGACTTTC. This codes for CSARDSISGANVLTF.

This clonotype was recorded once. Relative to the germline gene, one junction end is altered; a read error may explain this. The genes are TRBV14 and TRBJ1-3; the D gene is possibly TRBD1 (5 bases). The CDR3 sequence is 17 residues long. Germline values: CDR1 SGHDN, CDR2 FVKESK. The CDR3 region is CACSQDGTRGTGNTIYF. CDR3 coding DNA: TGTGCCTGCAGTCAAGATGGTACAAGGGGAACTGGAAACACCATATATTTT.

This clonotype occurred a few times. The V and J genes are TRBV13 and TRBJ1-1, with D uncertain. The CDR3 contains 12 residues. V was shortened by 5 bases and J by 7 bases, with 11 bases between the two germline ends. Germline V gene sequence: CDR1 PRHDT, CDR2 FYEKMQ (reference sequence). CDR3 region: CASSPGFREAFF. The CDR3 region has the DNA TGTGCCAGCAGCCCGGGATTCCGTGAAGCTTTCTTT.

The sample holds many counts of this clonotype. The chain couples TRBV20-1 to TRBJ1-2, with 7 bases that match TRBD1. J lost 9 bases, V lost 6 bases, and 7 bases had no gene match. CDR1 is DFQATT, CDR2 SNEGSKA, per germline (reference sequence). The CDR3 totals 11 residues. The CDR3 reads CSAPETGRYTF. In nucleotides, the CDR3 is TGCAGTGCGCCCGAGACAGGGCGCTACACCTTC.

This clonotype was seen many times. CDR3 DNA sequence: TGCGCCAGCAGTCCTGGATTTGGGCAGAACTGGAACACTGAAGCTTTCTTT. Translating it yields CASSPGFGQNWNTEAFF. The chain joins TRBV5-1 to TRBJ1-1; D not certain. Trimming stripped 5 bases from V and 1 base from J, with 21 bases between. This CDR3 region has 17 residues. Looked up from germline, CDR1 is SGHRS and CDR2 is YFSETQ.

This clonotype was seen repeatedly, ten times or more. The chain couples TRBV2 to TRBJ1-2; D is unresolved. V was clipped by 7 bases and J by 2 bases, with 8 bases between them. Germline assignment: CDR1 SNHLY and CDR2 FYNNEI. The CDR3 is made up of 12 amino acids. The CDR3 sequence is CASTRENYGYTF. In DNA form, the CDR3 reads TGTGCCAGCACAAGAGAAAACTATGGCTACACCTTC.

The sample holds many counts of this clonotype. The rearrangement links TRBV18 to TRBJ1-2, with D maybe TRBD1 (5 bases). The CDR3 runs to 16 residues. The V and J ends lost 1 base and 4 bases respectively, with 16 bases between them. CDR1 is KGHSH and CDR2 is LQKENI in the germline V gene. The CDR3 protein is CASSPLQEGLGYGYTF. CDR3 sequence (DNA): TGTGCCAGCTCACCACTTCAGGAGGGACTAGGCTATGGCTACACCTTC. Looking up the rest from reference TRBV18 and TRBJ1-2 gives the full variable domain: NAGVMQNPRHLVRRRGQEARLRCSPMKGHSHVYWYRQLPEEGLKFMVYLQKENIIDESGMPKERFSAEFPKEGPSILRIQQVVRGDSAAYFCASSPLQEGLGYGYTFGSGTRLTVV.

This clonotype came up many times. The chain couples TRBV10-3 to TRBJ1-3; TRBD1 aligns across 10 bases. The CDR3 is made up of 17 amino acids. The germline V gene encodes CDR1 ENHRY and CDR2 SYGVKD. V shed 10 bases and J 0 bases; nucleotides not matched to a gene: 12. CDR3 in DNA: TGTGCCACCAGGACAGGGGGAGAAACGGACTCTGGAAACACCATATATTTT. Translating it yields CATRTGGETDSGNTIYF.

A remark on this clonotype: With a much larger clone just one base away, this may be a read error. The V and J genes are TRBV6-1 and TRBJ1-2; the D gene is possibly TRBD1 (6 bases). CDR3 length: 11 residues. Germline V gene data show CDR1 as MNHNS and CDR2 as SASEGT. The germline V and J ends were trimmed by 10 bases and 13 bases, with 19 bases remaining between them. CDR3 in DNA: TGTGCCACCCTACCAGCAGGGGTGATCACCTTC. Encoded protein: CATLPAGVITF.

This clonotype was observed many times. V gene TRBV7-2 combines with J gene TRBJ2-3; no reliable D call. The V gene's germline CDR1 is SGHTA and CDR2 FQGNSA. V was clipped by 0 bases and J by 0 bases, with 4 bases between them. This CDR3 has 14 amino acids. The CDR3 DNA follows: TGTGCCAGCAGCTTAGCGGGGAGCACAGATACGCAGTATTTT. Residues: CASSLAGSTDTQYF.

V and J are TRBV15 and TRBJ1-6, with a weak D call TRBD1 (5 bases). The CDR3 totals 15 residues. The V gene lost 3 bases and the J gene lost 7 bases, with 13 bases spanning the gap. Germline V gene sequence: CDR1 LNHNV, CDR2 YYDKDF (reference sequence). The CDR3 reads CATSSLRDQNSPLHF. As DNA, the CDR3 is TGTGCCACCAGCAGCCTAAGGGACCAGAATTCACCCCTCCACTTT.

This clonotype was seen ten or more times. V usage is TRBV7-8 and J usage is TRBJ2-3; 9 bases fit TRBD2. The CDR3 is 18 amino acids. The germline V gene encodes CDR1 SGHVS and CDR2 FQNEAQ. V lost 2 bases, J lost 1 base, and 10 bases stayed unmatched. This CDR3 is CASSLFAGGPVGTDTQYF. Here the CDR3 DNA reads TGTGCCAGCAGCTTATTTGCGGGGGGGCCGGTAGGCACAGATACGCAGTATTTT.

This clonotype was counted ten times or more. The chain is built from TRBV13 and TRBJ1-2; D uncertain. V lost 2 bases, J lost 9 bases, and 13 bases lay in between. The V gene's germline CDR1 is PRHDT and CDR2 FYEKMQ (reference sequence). The CDR3 spans 13 residues. CDR3 in amino acids: CASSLQAGSSYTF. The CDR3 DNA reads as TGTGCCAGCAGCTTACAAGCTGGATCTAGCTACACCTTC.

This clonotype came up many times. This chain joins TRBV6-5 and TRBJ1-6; 8 bases line up with TRBD1. V dropped 6 bases and J dropped 10; count of bases not matched to a gene: 5. The CDR3 totals 13 residues. Germline V gene sequence: CDR1 MNHEY, CDR2 SVGAGI. The CDR3 spells CASRDRGRSPLHF. The DNA of the CDR3 is TGTGCCAGCAGAGACAGGGGACGATCACCCCTCCACTTT.

In its sample, this clonotype was seen many times. The chain carries TRBV15 and TRBJ1-2; D is possibly TRBD1 (5 bases). CDR1 is LNHNV and CDR2 is YYDKDF in the germline V gene (reference sequence). The CDR3 runs 14 residues. Trimming removed 5 bases from V and 3 bases from J, with 13 bases in between. The CDR3 DNA follows: TGTGCCACCAGCCCCAAGGCACAGGACTATGGCTACACCTTC. Translating it yields CATSPKAQDYGYTF.

This clonotype was counted ten times or more. An end of the junction does not agree with germline; a read error may underlie this. The chain couples TRBV20-1 to TRBJ1-5; TRBD1 agrees at 8 bases. The CDR3 spans 16 residues. Germline CDR1 and CDR2: DFQATT and SNEGSKA (reference sequence). The CDR3: CSAADRAPNSNQPRHF. CDR3 nucleotides: TGCAGTGCCGCGGACAGGGCACCAAATAGCAATCAGCCCCGGCATTTT.

The CDR3 DNA is TGTGCCACCTCAGGGAACAATCAGCCCCAGCATTTT. Protein product: CATSGNNQPQHF. V and J are TRBV19 and TRBJ1-5; TRBD1 is a possible D gene (5 bases). The V gene lost 10 bases and the J gene lost 3 bases, with 10 bases spanning the gap. CDR3 length: 12 residues. Germline CDR1 LNHDA, CDR2 SQIVND (reference sequence).

This clonotype was seen at least ten times. The chain carries TRBV4-1 and TRBJ2-7; D uncertain. The CDR3 runs 15 residues. The V end was cut by 0 bases, the J end by 3 bases, with 12 bases between. The germline V gene has CDR1 MGHRA and CDR2 YSYEKL. This chain's CDR3 is CASSQDLPVDYEQYF. DNA of the CDR3: TGCGCCAGCAGCCAAGATCTACCGGTCGACTACGAGCAGTACTTC.